A selection of T cell receptor beta chains follows, all from one sample in a study of blood T cell repertoires in COVID-19. Clones were read by immunoSEQ multiplex PCR, and TCRdb kept only the in-frame ones, dropping some. The table has some 450,000 clones, approximately 89% seen once. The sequenced sample consisted of peripheral blood. Every receptor here comes from a woman aged 50 to 60 with COVID-19, enrolled during active disease. CDR3s include the opening cysteine and the closing phenylalanine or tryptophan. A D gene is named only where the DNA matches it firmly. Clone size, where shown, is once, few, many, or a class for clones that have expanded.

J | size | V | D | CDR3 | DNA
TRBJ1-2 | few | TRBV5-6 | TRBD1 | CASSLSGTDYGYTF | TGTGCCAGCAGCTTATCCGGGACAGACTATGGCTACACCTTC
TRBJ2-1 | NA | TRBV12-5 | NA | CASAPDRYNEQFF | TGTGCTAGTGCCCCGGACAGATACAATGAGCAGTTCTTC
TRBJ2-7 | few | TRBV5-1 | TRBD2 | CASSLGGTSYEQYF | TGCGCCAGCAGCCTGGGGGGGACTTCCTACGAGCAGTACTTC
TRBJ2-3 | few | TRBV29-1 | NA | CSVYPPQGLADTQYF | TGCAGCGTTTACCCGCCACAGGGTTTAGCAGATACGCAGTATTTT
TRBJ2-2 | NA | TRBV28 | TRBD1 | CASSPWDRANTGELFF | TGTGCCAGCAGTCCATGGGACAGGGCTAACACCGGGGAGCTGTTTTTT
TRBJ1-6 | NA | TRBV5-8 | NA | CASSLSSKPLHF | TGTGCCAGCAGCTTGTCTTCTAAACCCCTCCACTTT
TRBJ2-7 | NA | TRBV5-4 | TRBD1 | CASSLDRGQTYEQYF | TGTGCCAGCAGTTTGGACAGGGGCCAGACCTACGAGCAGTACTTC
TRBJ1-1 | NA | TRBV5-1 | TRBD1 | CASSRTGTGANTEAFF | TGCGCCAGCAGCCGTACCGGGACAGGGGCGAACACTGAAGCTTTCTTT
TRBJ1-4 | NA | TRBV4-1 | NA | CASSQPQEEIGEKLFF | TGCGCCAGCAGCCAACCTCAGGAGGAAATAGGAGAAAAACTGTTTTTT
TRBJ1-5 | few | TRBV3-1/TRBV3-2 | NA | CASSPQGYSNQPQHF | TGTGCCAGCAGCCCCCAGGGGTATAGCAATCAGCCCCAGCATTTT
TRBJ1-4 | NA | TRBV28 | NA | CASSSRGGWGEKLFF | TGTGCCAGCAGTTCAAGGGGGGGCTGGGGTGAAAAACTGTTTTTT
TRBJ1-2 | NA | TRBV28 | TRBD1 | CASSRDRGGYGYTF | TGTGCCAGCAGTCGGGACAGGGGAGGTTATGGCTACACCTTC
TRBJ2-1 | NA | TRBV10-3 | TRBD2 | CAISGEAGPSYNEQFF | TGTGCCATCAGTGGGGAAGCGGGGCCATCCTACAATGAGCAGTTCTTC
TRBJ2-7 | NA | TRBV2 | TRBD1 | CASSDGRGLPYEQYF | TGTGCCAGCAGTGATGGCAGGGGGCTCCCCTACGAGCAGTACTTC
TRBJ1-6 | NA | TRBV11-2 | NA | CASRETYNSPLHF | TGTGCCAGCAGGGAGACCTATAATTCACCCCTCCACTTT
TRBJ2-2 | NA | TRBV25-1 | NA | CATVSVGELFF | TGTGCCACAGTATCAGTAGGGGAGCTGTTTTTT
TRBJ2-1 | NA | TRBV10-3 | NA | CAITSLTTDEQFF | TGTGCCATCACCTCACTCACTACGGATGAGCAGTTCTTC
TRBJ2-3 | NA | TRBV3-1/TRBV3-2 | TRBD2 | CASSKLAGGPVDTQYF | TGTGCCAGCAGTAAACTAGCGGGGGGGCCGGTAGATACGCAGTATTTT
TRBJ2-7 | NA | TRBV3-1/TRBV3-2 | TRBD2 | CASSQGPSGGVYEQYF | TGTGCCAGCAGCCAAGGTCCCAGCGGGGGGGTGTACGAGCAGTACTTC
TRBJ2-3 | NA | TRBV19 | NA | CASSIAYRDRADTQYF | TGTGCCAGTAGTATAGCCTACAGGGATAGGGCAGATACGCAGTATTTT
TRBJ2-3 | once | TRBV2 | TRBD2 | CASSVEVAGLGTQYF | TGTGCCAGCAGTGTTGAGGTAGCGGGTCTGGGTACGCAGTATTTT
TRBJ1-2 | NA | TRBV12-5 | NA | CASGSDYGYTF | TGTGCTAGTGGTTCGGACTATGGCTACACCTTC
TRBJ1-2 | NA | TRBV19 | NA | CASSMGGLGYTF | TGTGCCAGTAGTATGGGGGGTCTGGGCTACACCTTC
TRBJ2-2 | NA | TRBV5-1 | TRBD2 | CASSPGGREMGELFF | TGCGCCAGCAGCCCGGGCGGGAGGGAAATGGGGGAGCTGTTTTTT
TRBJ1-2 | NA | TRBV7-3 | NA | CASSPGRHSPYGYTF | TGTGCCAGCAGCCCCGGGAGGCACTCACCCTATGGCTACACCTTC
TRBJ2-5 | NA | TRBV19 | TRBD1 | CASSTGDYRGETQYF | TGTGCCAGTAGTACCGGCGATTACAGGGGGGAGACCCAGTACTTC
TRBJ1-1 | NA | TRBV28 | NA | CASSPLTYANTEAFF | TGTGCCAGCAGTCCCCTCACCTACGCGAACACTGAAGCTTTCTTT
TRBJ2-7 | NA | TRBV27 | TRBD2 | CASRREAGGLVEQYF | TGTGCCAGCAGGCGGGAAGCGGGGGGCCTGGTCGAGCAGTACTTC
TRBJ1-2 | once | TRBV12-3/TRBV12-4 | TRBD1 | CASRRQGTYGYTF | TGTGCCAGCAGGAGACAGGGGACCTATGGCTACACCTTC
TRBJ1-2 | NA | TRBV28 | NA | CASTPRGSTLFYGYTF | TGTGCCAGCACCCCGAGGGGGTCGACCCTCTTCTATGGCTACACCTTC
TRBJ1-1 | NA | TRBV2 | NA | CASIFRGGNTEAFF | TGTGCCAGCATTTTTCGCGGGGGTAACACTGAAGCTTTCTTT
TRBJ2-7 | NA | TRBV3-1/TRBV3-2 | TRBD1 | CASSPLPGTGGYEQYF | TGTGCCAGCAGCCCTCTCCCCGGGACAGGGGGCTACGAGCAGTACTTC
TRBJ1-2 | NA | TRBV27 | NA | CASSLSKSGYGYTF | TGTGCCAGCAGTTTATCGAAGTCAGGCTATGGCTACACCTTC